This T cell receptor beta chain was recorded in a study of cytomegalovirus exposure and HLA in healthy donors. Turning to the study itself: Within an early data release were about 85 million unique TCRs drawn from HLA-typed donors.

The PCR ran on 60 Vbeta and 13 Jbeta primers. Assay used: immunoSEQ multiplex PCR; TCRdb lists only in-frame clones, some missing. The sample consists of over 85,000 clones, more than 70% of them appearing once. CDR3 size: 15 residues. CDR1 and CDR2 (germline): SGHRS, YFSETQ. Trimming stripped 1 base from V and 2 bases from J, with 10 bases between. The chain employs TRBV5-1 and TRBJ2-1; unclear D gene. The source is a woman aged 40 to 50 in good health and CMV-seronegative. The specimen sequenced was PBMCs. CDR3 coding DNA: TGCGCCAGCAGCTTGTTTGTCCTAGCCTACAATGAGCAGTTCTTC. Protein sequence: CASSLFVLAYNEQFF.